These 6 T cell receptor beta chains were sequenced from one sample in a study of CXCR3-negative and CXCR3-positive naive CD8 T cells. UMI-labeled 5' RACE TRB cDNA libraries were prepared from the cells. TCRdb re-called the 5' RACE reads; one entry per CDR3 protein, DNA not given. This sample contains about 40,000 distinct CDR3 sequences. Material for sequencing was memory CD8+ T cells from blood. The receptors shown here come from a human donor in good health. Some clones in this sample may be carry-over from other donors' samples.

The rearrangement links TRBV11-3 to TRBJ1-1; TCRdb calls TRBD1, which cannot be checked without DNA. This CDR3 has 17 amino acids. CDR1 SGHNT and CDR2 YENEEA come from the germline V gene. This CDR3 reads CASSPKDTTTMNTEAFF.

The chain carries TRBV4-3 and TRBJ2-1; TCRdb proposes TRBD1, but this gene call is untestable without DNA. The length of the CDR3 is 17 residues. Germline-derived CDR1 and CDR2 are LGHNA and YSLEER. CDR3 amino acids: CASSQEGVQGTYNEQFF.

The rearrangement uses TRBV6-2 or TRBV6-3 and TRBJ2-5; lacking DNA, the TRBD1 call made by TCRdb goes unchecked. This CDR3 is 14 amino acids long. The germline CDR1 and CDR2 sequences are MNHEY and SVGEGT. The CDR3 region is CASSPYRIQETQYF.

The chain has TRBV25-1 and TRBJ2-3; TCRdb selects TRBD1, and the lack of DNA leaves this call unchecked. The V gene's germline CDR1 is MGHDK and CDR2 SYGVNS. The CDR3 is 13 amino acids. This CDR3 reads CATADRGTDTQYF.

V gene TRBV14 combines with J gene TRBJ2-1; TCRdb calls TRBD1, which cannot be checked without DNA. CDR3 length: 17 residues. Germline V gene lookup returns CDR1 SGHDN and CDR2 FVKESK. CDR3: CASSQERLGTWYNEQFF.

This chain joins TRBV20-1 and TRBJ2-1. The CDR3 contains 14 residues. Germline V gene data show CDR1 as DFQATT and CDR2 as SNEGSKA (reference sequence). CDR3 in amino acids: CSARGTLSYNEQFF.